This paragraph reports one T cell receptor (beta chain). The CDR3 loop spans 15 amino acids. Trimming shortened V by 5 bases and J by 0 bases, and 14 bases separated the two germline ends. Germline V gene sequence: CDR1 SGHAT, CDR2 FQDESV (reference sequence). Produced via immunoSEQ multiplex PCR; TCRdb's table is partial and in-frame only. The sample gives about 26,000 clones, about 71% of which show up once; about 7.3% is in the top ten. The source of the sample is a study of blood T cell repertoires in COVID-19. Sequencing was performed on peripheral blood. The chain combines TRBV11-1 with TRBJ2-7; D gene uncertain. The TCR sequence derives from a man in his sixties with active or convalescent COVID-19. As DNA, the CDR3 is TGTGCCAGCAGCCGATCGTATGAGAGCTCCTACGAGCAGTACTTC. Amino acids: CASSRSYESSYEQYF.